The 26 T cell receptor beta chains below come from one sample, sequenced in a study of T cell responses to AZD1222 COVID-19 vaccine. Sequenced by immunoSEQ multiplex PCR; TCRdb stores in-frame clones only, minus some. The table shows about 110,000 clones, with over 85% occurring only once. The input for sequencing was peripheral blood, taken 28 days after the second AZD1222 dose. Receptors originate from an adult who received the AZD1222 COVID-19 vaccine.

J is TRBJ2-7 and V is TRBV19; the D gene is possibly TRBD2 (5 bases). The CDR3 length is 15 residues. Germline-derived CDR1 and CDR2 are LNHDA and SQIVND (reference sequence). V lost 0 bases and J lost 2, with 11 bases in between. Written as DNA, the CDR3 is TGTGCCAGTAGTATAGATCGGGGAGCGGCCTACGAGCAGTACTTC. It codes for CASSIDRGAAYEQYF.

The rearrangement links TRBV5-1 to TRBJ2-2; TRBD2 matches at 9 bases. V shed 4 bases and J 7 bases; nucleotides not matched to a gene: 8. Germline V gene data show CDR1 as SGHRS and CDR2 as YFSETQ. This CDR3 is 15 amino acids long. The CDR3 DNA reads TGCGCCAGCAGCCCAAGCGGGGGGATAGGCGGGGAGCTGTTTTTT. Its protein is CASSPSGGIGGELFF.

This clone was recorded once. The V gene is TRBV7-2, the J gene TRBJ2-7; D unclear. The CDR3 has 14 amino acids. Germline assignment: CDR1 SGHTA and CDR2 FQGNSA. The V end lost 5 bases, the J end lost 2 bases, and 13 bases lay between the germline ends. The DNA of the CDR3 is TGTGCCAGCAGCCTTTTGGGCAGCCCCTACGAGCAGTACTTC. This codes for CASSLLGSPYEQYF.

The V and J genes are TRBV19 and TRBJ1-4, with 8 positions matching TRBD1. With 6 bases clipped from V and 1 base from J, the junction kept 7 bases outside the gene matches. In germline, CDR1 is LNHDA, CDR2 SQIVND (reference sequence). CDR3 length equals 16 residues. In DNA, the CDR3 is TGTGCCAGTAGCGACAGGGGATATGGAACTAATGAAAAACTGTTTTTT. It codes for CASSDRGYGTNEKLFF. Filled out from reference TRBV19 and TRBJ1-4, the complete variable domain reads DGGITQSPKYLFRKEGQNVTLSCEQNLNHDAMYWYRQDPGQGLRLIYYSQIVNDFQKGDIAEGYSVSREKKESFPLTVTSAQKNPTAFYLCASSDRGYGTNEKLFFGSGTQLSVL.

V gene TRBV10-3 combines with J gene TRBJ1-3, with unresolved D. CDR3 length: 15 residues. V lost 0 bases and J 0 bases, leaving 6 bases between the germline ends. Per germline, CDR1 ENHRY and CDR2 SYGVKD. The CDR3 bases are TGTGCCATCAGTGAGTCTACGTTCTCTGGAAACACCATATATTTT. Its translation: CAISESTFSGNTIYF.

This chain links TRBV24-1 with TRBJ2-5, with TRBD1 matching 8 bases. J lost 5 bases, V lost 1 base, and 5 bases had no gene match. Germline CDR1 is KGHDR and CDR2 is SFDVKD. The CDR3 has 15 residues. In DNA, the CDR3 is TGTGCCACCAGTGATTTAACAGGGGGAGTGGAGACCCAGTACTTC. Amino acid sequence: CATSDLTGGVETQYF.

In DNA form, the CDR3 reads TGTGCCAGCTGGCCTGGGGGTGGTCGCAATCAGCCCCAGCATTTT. Its translation: CASWPGGGRNQPQHF. The gene calls are TRBV10-3 and TRBJ1-5; D may be TRBD1 (5 bases). The CDR3 consists of 15 residues. Germline CDR1 ENHRY, CDR2 SYGVKD. V was cut by 10 bases and J by 2 bases, with 18 bases left in between.

The CDR3 DNA reads as TGTGCCAGCAGTTTATCGGCAGGCGGAGGGACTGAAGCTTTCTTT. It is translated as CASSLSAGGGTEAFF. The chain has TRBV27 and TRBJ1-1; no clear D gene. CDR3 length: 15 amino acids. V was trimmed by 0 bases and J by 5 bases, leaving 13 bases between them. The germline CDR1 and CDR2 sequences are MNHEY and SMNVEV (reference sequence).

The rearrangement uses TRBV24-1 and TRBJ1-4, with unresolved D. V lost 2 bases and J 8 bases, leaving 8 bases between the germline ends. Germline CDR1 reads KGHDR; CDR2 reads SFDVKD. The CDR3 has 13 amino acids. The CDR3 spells CATSDYDGEKLFF. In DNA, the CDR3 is TGTGCCACCAGTGATTATGATGGGGAAAAACTGTTTTTT.

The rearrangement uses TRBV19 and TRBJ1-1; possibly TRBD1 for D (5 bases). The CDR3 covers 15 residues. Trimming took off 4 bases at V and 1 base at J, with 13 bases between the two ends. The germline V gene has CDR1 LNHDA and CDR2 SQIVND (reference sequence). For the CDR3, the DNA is TGTGCCAGTAGTACTGCGGCGGGGGGGAACACTGAAGCTTTCTTT. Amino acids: CASSTAAGGNTEAFF.

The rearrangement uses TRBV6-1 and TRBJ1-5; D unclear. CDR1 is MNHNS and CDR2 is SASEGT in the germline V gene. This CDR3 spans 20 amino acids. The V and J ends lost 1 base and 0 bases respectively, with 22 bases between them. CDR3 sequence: CASSEGYSLPLLTSNQPQHF. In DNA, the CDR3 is TGTGCCAGCAGTGAAGGGTACAGTCTACCCCTCCTAACTAGCAATCAGCCCCAGCATTTT.

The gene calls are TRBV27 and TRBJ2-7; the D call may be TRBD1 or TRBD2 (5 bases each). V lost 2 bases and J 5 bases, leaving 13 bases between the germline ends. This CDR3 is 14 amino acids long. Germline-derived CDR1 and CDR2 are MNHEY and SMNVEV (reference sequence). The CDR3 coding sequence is TGTGCCAGCAGTTTAAGGGACCCTGGCAACGAGCAGTACTTC. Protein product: CASSLRDPGNEQYF.

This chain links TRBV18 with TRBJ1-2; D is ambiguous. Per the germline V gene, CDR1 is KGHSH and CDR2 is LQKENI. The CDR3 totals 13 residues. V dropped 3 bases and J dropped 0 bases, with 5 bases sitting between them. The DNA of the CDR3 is TGTGCCAGCTCACCGGAGCCTAACTATGGCTACACCTTC. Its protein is CASSPEPNYGYTF.

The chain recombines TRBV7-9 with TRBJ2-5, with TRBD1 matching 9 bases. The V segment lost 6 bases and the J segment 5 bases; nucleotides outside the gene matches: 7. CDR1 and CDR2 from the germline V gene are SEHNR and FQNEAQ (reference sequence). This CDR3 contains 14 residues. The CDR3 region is CASSPQGAPETQYF. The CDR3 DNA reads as TGTGCCAGCAGTCCACAGGGGGCGCCGGAGACCCAGTACTTC.

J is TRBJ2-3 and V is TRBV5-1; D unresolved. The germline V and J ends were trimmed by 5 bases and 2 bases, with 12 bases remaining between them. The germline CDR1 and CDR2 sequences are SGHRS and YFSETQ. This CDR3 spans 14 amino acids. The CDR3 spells CASRSGFPTDTQYF. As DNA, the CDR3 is TGCGCCAGCAGATCCGGGTTTCCCACAGATACGCAGTATTTT.

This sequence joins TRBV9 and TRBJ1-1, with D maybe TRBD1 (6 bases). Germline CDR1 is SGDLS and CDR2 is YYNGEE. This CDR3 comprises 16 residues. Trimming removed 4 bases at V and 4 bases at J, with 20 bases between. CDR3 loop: CASSPRGGALTTEAFF. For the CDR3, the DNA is TGTGCCAGCAGCCCCCGGGGGGGGGCCCTGACCACTGAAGCTTTCTTT.

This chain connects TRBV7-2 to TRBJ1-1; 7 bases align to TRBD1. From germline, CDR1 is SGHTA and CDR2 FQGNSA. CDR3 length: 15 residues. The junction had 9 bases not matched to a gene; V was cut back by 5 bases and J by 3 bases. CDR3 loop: CASSPAGGRDTEAFF. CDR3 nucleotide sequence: TGTGCCAGCAGCCCAGCAGGGGGACGGGACACTGAAGCTTTCTTT.

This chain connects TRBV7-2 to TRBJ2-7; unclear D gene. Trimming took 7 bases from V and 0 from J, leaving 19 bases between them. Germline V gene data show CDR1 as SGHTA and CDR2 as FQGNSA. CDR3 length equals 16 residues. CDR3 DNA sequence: TGTGCCAGCAACCTACTGTTCGACCGTAACTCCTACGAGCAGTACTTC. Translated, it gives CASNLLFDRNSYEQYF.

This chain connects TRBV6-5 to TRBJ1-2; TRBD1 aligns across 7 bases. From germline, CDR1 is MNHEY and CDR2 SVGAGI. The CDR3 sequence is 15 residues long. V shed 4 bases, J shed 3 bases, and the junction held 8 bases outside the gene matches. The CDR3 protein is CASSSPQGGDYGYTF. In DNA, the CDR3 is TGTGCCAGCAGTTCCCCGCAGGGGGGTGACTATGGCTACACCTTC.

The CDR3 here is CASSIRSTDGYTF. CDR3 nucleotides: TGTGCCAGCAGCATCAGGTCTACCGACGGCTACACCTTC. The chain links TRBV12-3 or TRBV12-4 to TRBJ1-2; no clear D gene. The length of the CDR3 is 13 residues. V lost 6 bases and J 8 bases, leaving 16 bases between the germline ends.

The CDR3 is CASSTGNWNEQYF. The CDR3 region has the DNA TGTGCCAGCAGCACAGGGAATTGGAACGAGCAGTACTTC. J is TRBJ2-7 and V is TRBV7-2, with a tentative D call TRBD1 (6 bases). Germline CDR1 and CDR2: SGHTA and FQGNSA. Trimming removed 5 bases at V and 5 bases at J, with 13 bases between. CDR3 length equals 13 residues.

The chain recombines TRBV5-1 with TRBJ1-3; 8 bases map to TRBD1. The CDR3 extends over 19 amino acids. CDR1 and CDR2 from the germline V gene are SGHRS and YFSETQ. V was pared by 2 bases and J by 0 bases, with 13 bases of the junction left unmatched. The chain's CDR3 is CASSFGGTGRTSSGNTIYF. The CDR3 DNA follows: TGCGCCAGCAGCTTTGGTGGGACAGGTAGAACGAGCTCTGGAAACACCATATATTTT.

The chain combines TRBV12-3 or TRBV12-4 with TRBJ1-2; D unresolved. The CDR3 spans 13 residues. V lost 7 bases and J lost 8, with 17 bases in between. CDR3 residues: CASNWGGLRGYTF. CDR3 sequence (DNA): TGTGCCAGCAACTGGGGAGGCTTGAGGGGCTACACCTTC.

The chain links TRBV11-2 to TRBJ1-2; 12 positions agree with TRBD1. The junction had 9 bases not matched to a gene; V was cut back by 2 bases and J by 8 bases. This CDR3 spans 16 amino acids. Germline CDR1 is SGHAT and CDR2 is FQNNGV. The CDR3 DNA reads TGTGCCAGCAGCTTATATTCGGGGACAGGGGGCAGGGGCTACACCTTC. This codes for CASSLYSGTGGRGYTF.

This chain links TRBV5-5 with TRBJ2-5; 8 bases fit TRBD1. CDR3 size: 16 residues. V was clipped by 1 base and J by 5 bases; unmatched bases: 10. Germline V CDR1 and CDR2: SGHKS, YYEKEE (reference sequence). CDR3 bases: TGTGCCAGCAGCTTGTCAACAGGGGGTCTTCGGGAGACCCAGTACTTC. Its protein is CASSLSTGGLRETQYF.

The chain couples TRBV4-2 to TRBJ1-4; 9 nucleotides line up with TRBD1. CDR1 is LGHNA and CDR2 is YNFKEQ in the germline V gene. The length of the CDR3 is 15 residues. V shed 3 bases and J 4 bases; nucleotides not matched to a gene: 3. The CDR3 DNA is TGTGCCAGCAGCCAGTTGGACAGGGGTAATGAAAAACTGTTTTTT. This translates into CASSQLDRGNEKLFF.